This passage covers 4 T cell receptor beta chains from one sample sequenced in a study of CD8 T cells in ankylosing spondylitis. TCRdb re-called the 5' RACE reads through MiXCR, storing one row per CDR3 protein. Of roughly 230,000 distinct CDR3 sequences listed, 18% are singletons. Sequenced: blood, either unsorted or a sorted T cell fraction (not recorded which). The receptors originated from a male donor with ankylosing spondylitis or in good health (not recorded which).

The table lists this clonotype with a few counts. J is TRBJ1-1 and V is TRBV27, with D possibly TRBD1 on 5 matching bases. Germline V gives CDR1 MNHEY, CDR2 SMNVEV (reference sequence). The germline V and J ends were trimmed by 9 bases and 0 bases, with 17 bases remaining between them. The CDR3 consists of 15 residues. CDR3 DNA: TGTGCCAGTAAACAGGCGTCCCTGATGAACACTGAAGCTTTCTTT. It yields the protein CASKQASLMNTEAFF.

The rearrangement joins TRBV20-1 to TRBJ1-1, with 8 positions matching TRBD1. This CDR3 region has 15 residues. Germline assignment: CDR1 DFQATT and CDR2 SNEGSKA (reference sequence). V shed 0 bases, J shed 5 bases, and the junction held 8 bases outside the gene matches. The CDR3 bases are TGCAGTGCTAGAGATGCAGGGGGCCTCAAAACTGAAGCTTTCTTT. Translation: CSARDAGGLKTEAFF.

The V call is TRBV10-2, the J call TRBJ2-3; D is undetermined. V shed 2 bases and J shed 0 bases, with 9 bases lying between them. Germline-derived CDR1 and CDR2 are WSHSY and SAAADI. This CDR3 has 15 amino acids. This CDR3 reads CASSEMSQSTDTQYF. The CDR3 nucleotides are TGCGCCAGCAGTGAGATGTCACAAAGCACAGATACGCAGTATTTT.

Many counts were recorded for this clonotype. The genes are TRBV20-1 and TRBJ1-1, with no clear D. In germline, CDR1 is DFQATT, CDR2 SNEGSKA (reference sequence). Trimming removed 5 bases at V and 0 bases at J, with 7 bases between. The CDR3 runs 12 residues. DNA of the CDR3: TGCAGTGCTCCTAGTTTGAACACTGAAGCTTTCTTT. Translated, it gives CSAPSLNTEAFF.